This is a list of T cell receptor beta chains from one sample in a study of shared clonotypes between healthy human individuals. Method: immunoSEQ multiplex PCR; TCRdb's copy keeps in-frame clones and lacks some. Of 900,000 to 1,200,000 clones listed, approximately 80% were seen once; the top ten hold roughly 0.55%. The sample taken for sequencing was memory CD4+ T cells from PBMCs. These receptors all come from a man in his late teens or twenties in good health. Some clones in this sample may be carry-over from other donors' samples. The CDR3 runs from the conserved cysteine through the conserved F or W. The order of the fields is D gene, clone size, J gene, V gene, CDR3 protein, CDR3 DNA. A D gene is named only where the DNA matches it firmly. The size of a clone is reported for some rows only, either as once, few or many, or as a class for expanded clones.

.	.	TRBJ1-1	TRBV2	CASRLQGQNTEAFF	TGTGCCAGCAGATTGCAGGGGCAGAACACTGAAGCTTTCTTT
.	.	TRBJ1-5	TRBV20-1	CSAGRPQHF	TGCAGTGCTGGTCGGCCCCAGCATTTT
TRBD2	.	TRBJ2-3	TRBV6-5	CASSPGTAGGVSQYF	TGTGCCAGCAGCCCCGGGACCGCCGGGGGGGTGTCGCAGTATTTT
.	.	TRBJ2-7	TRBV5-1	CASSLGGGLSYEQYF	TGCGCCAGCAGCTTGGGGGGAGGCCTCTCCTACGAGCAGTACTTC
TRBD1	.	TRBJ2-7	TRBV7-9	CASSLAGTGGEQYF	TGTGCCAGCAGCTTAGCTGGGACAGGGGGCGAGCAGTACTTC
TRBD1	.	TRBJ2-7	TRBV28	CASEGQVSYEQYF	TGTGCCAGCGAGGGACAGGTGTCCTACGAGCAGTACTTC
TRBD2	.	TRBJ2-1	TRBV27	CASSWLGTSGNSYNEQFF	TGTGCCAGCAGTTGGCTCGGGACTAGCGGAAACTCCTACAATGAGCAGTTCTTC
TRBD2	.	TRBJ2-1	TRBV27	CASRPTGGSYNEQFF	TGTGCCAGCAGACCCACGGGAGGGTCCTACAATGAGCAGTTCTTC
TRBD1	.	TRBJ2-7	TRBV5-1	CASSLRDRGAYEQYF	TGCGCCAGCAGCTTACGCGACAGGGGGGCCTACGAGCAGTACTTC
TRBD1	.	TRBJ1-5	TRBV6-5	CASSYGQGDQPQHF	TGTGCCAGCAGTTATGGACAGGGAGATCAGCCCCAGCATTTT
TRBD1	.	TRBJ1-2	TRBV7-8	CASSLAVRQGYGYTF	TGTGCCAGCAGCTTAGCGGTTCGACAGGGCTATGGCTACACCTTC
.	.	TRBJ2-7	TRBV15	CATSRQLGVYEQYF	TGTGCCACCAGCCGACAACTAGGCGTCTACGAGCAGTACTTC
.	.	TRBJ2-7	TRBV30	CAWSPPGGGGLFEQYF	TGTGCCTGGAGTCCCCCGGGGGGCGGGGGTCTCTTCGAGCAGTACTTC
.	few	TRBJ1-1	TRBV19	CASSIGRGQPAFF	TGTGCCAGTAGTATCGGCCGGGGCCAGCCAGCTTTCTTT
.	.	TRBJ2-6	TRBV7-9	CASSSAGANVLTF	TGTGCCAGCAGCTCGGCTGGGGCCAACGTCCTGACTTTC
.	.	TRBJ1-1	TRBV18	CASSPPGAGGNTEAFF	TGTGCCAGCTCACCCCCTGGGGCGGGGGGGAACACTGAAGCTTTCTTT
.	.	TRBJ2-2	TRBV11-3	CASSPGHGPNTGELFF	TGTGCCAGCAGCCCGGGACACGGTCCGAACACCGGGGAGCTGTTTTTT
.	.	TRBJ2-7	TRBV28	CASSSQHLTGYEQYF	TGTGCCAGCAGTAGTCAACACCTGACAGGCTACGAGCAGTACTTC
.	.	TRBJ2-2	TRBV28	CASSSPGTHSSTGELFF	TGTGCCAGCAGTTCCCCCGGGACCCACTCTTCCACCGGGGAGCTGTTTTTT
.	few	TRBJ1-2	TRBV4-2	CASSQDRLRDGYGYTF	TGTGCCAGCAGCCAAGATAGACTCAGGGACGGCTATGGCTACACCTTC
TRBD1	.	TRBJ1-2	TRBV29-1	CSVEGQGASGYTF	TGCAGCGTTGAAGGGCAGGGGGCGAGTGGCTACACCTTC
.	few	TRBJ1-2	TRBV5-8	CASSRQGLGYGYTF	TGTGCCAGCAGCCGCCAGGGCCTGGGCTATGGCTACACCTTC
.	.	TRBJ2-2	TRBV7-2	CASSPSNTGELFF	TGTGCCAGCAGCCCTTCGAACACCGGGGAGCTGTTTTTT
TRBD1	.	TRBJ1-5	TRBV7-2	CASSTTGRLNQPQHF	TGTGCCAGCAGCACGACAGGGCGTTTGAACCAGCCCCAGCATTTT
.	.	TRBJ2-3	TRBV18	CASSTTISGDTQYF	TGTGCCAGCTCAACAACTATATCGGGGGATACGCAGTATTTT
.	once	TRBJ2-3	TRBV7-2	CASSLRPTTDTQYF	TGTGCCAGCAGCTTACGGCCTACAACGGATACGCAGTATTTT
TRBD1	.	TRBJ2-2	TRBV2	CASSGQGANTGELFF	TGTGCCAGCAGCGGACAGGGGGCTAACACCGGGGAGCTGTTTTTT
TRBD2	.	TRBJ2-5	TRBV5-4	CASSLGGRAVETQYF	TGTGCCAGCAGCTTGGGTGGGAGGGCCGTAGAGACCCAGTACTTC
TRBD2	.	TRBJ2-2	TRBV27	CASTLLRTSGSVTGELFF	TGTGCCAGCACCCTGCTCCGGACTAGCGGGAGTGTTACCGGGGAGCTGTTTTTT
TRBD1	.	TRBJ2-3	TRBV9	CASSGDRGAADTQYF	TGTGCCAGCAGCGGCGACAGGGGAGCGGCAGATACGCAGTATTTT
.	.	TRBJ1-5	TRBV6-1	CASSEALYQPQHF	TGTGCCAGCAGTGAAGCGCTTTATCAGCCCCAGCATTTT
.	.	TRBJ2-1	TRBV7-3	CASSLSGPYNEQFF	TGTGCCAGCAGCTTATCGGGGCCTTACAATGAGCAGTTCTTC
.	.	TRBJ1-2	TRBV7-8	CASSLGGQGYGYTF	TGTGCCAGCAGCTTAGGGGGGCAGGGCTATGGCTACACCTTC
TRBD1	.	TRBJ2-7	TRBV5-1	CASRTGGFYEQYF	TGCGCCAGCAGGACAGGGGGCTTCTACGAGCAGTACTTC
TRBD1	few	TRBJ1-1	TRBV2	CASSVGQGINTEAFF	TGTGCCAGCAGTGTCGGACAGGGTATAAACACTGAAGCTTTCTTT
.	.	TRBJ2-3	TRBV28	CASSFLREHTQYF	TGTGCCAGCAGTTTTTTACGAGAGCATACGCAGTATTTT
TRBD2	.	TRBJ2-7	TRBV6-6	CASSNRGAGGPHEQYF	TGTGCCAGCAGTAACAGGGGAGCGGGAGGGCCCCACGAGCAGTACTTC
.	once	TRBJ2-5	TRBV19	CASSIDSGSQYF	TGTGCCAGTAGTATCGACTCTGGTTCCCAGTACTTC
TRBD2	.	TRBJ2-5	TRBV28	CASTPGGGRAERETQYF	TGTGCCAGCACCCCCGGGGGAGGGAGGGCCGAGAGGGAGACCCAGTACTTC
.	.	TRBJ1-1	TRBV11-2	CASSNYGGAAEAFF	TGTGCCAGCAGCAACTACGGTGGAGCCGCTGAAGCTTTCTTT
TRBD2	.	TRBJ2-7	TRBV19	CASSGSGTSRSYEQYF	TGTGCCAGTAGTGGCTCCGGGACTAGTCGATCCTACGAGCAGTACTTC
TRBD2	.	TRBJ2-1	TRBV28	CASSLARLAGDLYNEQFF	TGTGCCAGCAGTTTAGCCCGACTAGCGGGAGACCTCTACAATGAGCAGTTCTTC
TRBD1	.	TRBJ1-2	TRBV5-1	CASSLATGGYDGYTF	TGCGCCAGCAGCTTGGCGACAGGGGGCTATGACGGCTACACCTTC
.	once	TRBJ1-1	TRBV5-1	CATQIATGNTEAFF	TGCGCCACCCAAATCGCAACAGGGAACACTGAAGCTTTCTTT
.	.	TRBJ1-2	TRBV28	CASSLDRYGYTF	TGTGCCAGCAGCCTCGACCGGTATGGCTACACCTTC
.	many	TRBJ1-2	TRBV14	CASSPITKANYGYTF	TGTGCCAGCAGCCCCATCACAAAGGCTAACTATGGCTACACCTTC
TRBD1	.	TRBJ1-3	TRBV7-8	CASSLGQSSGNTIYF	TGTGCCAGCAGCTTGGGACAGAGCTCTGGAAACACCATATATTTT
.	.	TRBJ2-1	TRBV11-3	CASSLDMTGQFF	TGTGCCAGCAGCTTAGATATGACAGGACAGTTCTTC
.	once	TRBJ2-7	TRBV27	CASSPRGISYEQYF	TGTGCCAGCAGCCCTAGGGGGATTTCCTACGAGCAGTACTTC
.	few	TRBJ1-1	TRBV28	CASTRVRHTEAFF	TGTGCCAGCACCCGCGTTAGGCACACTGAAGCTTTCTTT
.	once	TRBJ2-1	TRBV6-1	CASRGVGRAYNEQFF	TGTGCCAGCAGGGGGGTGGGGAGAGCCTACAATGAGCAGTTCTTC
TRBD1	.	TRBJ2-1	TRBV6-5	CASSYSGQGAHNEQFF	TGTGCCAGCAGTTACTCCGGACAGGGAGCCCACAATGAGCAGTTCTTC
TRBD2	.	TRBJ2-7	TRBV7-2	CASSFPGLAGPRAYEQYF	TGTGCCAGCAGCTTCCCGGGACTAGCGGGACCGCGGGCCTACGAGCAGTACTTC
TRBD1	.	TRBJ1-1	TRBV7-8	CASSLPRTGRNTEAFF	TGTGCCAGCAGCTTGCCCCGGACAGGGAGGAACACTGAAGCTTTCTTT
.	.	TRBJ2-5	TRBV5-1	CASSLGLWLANHRQETQYF	TGCGCCAGCAGCTTGGGGTTATGGCTAGCGAACCACAGGCAAGAGACCCAGTACTTC
TRBD1	.	TRBJ1-2	TRBV27	CASSFKGAGYGYTF	TGTGCCAGCAGTTTCAAGGGGGCGGGCTATGGCTACACCTTC
.	.	TRBJ1-1	TRBV11-2	CASSQGNTEAFF	TGTGCCAGCAGTCAGGGAAATACTGAAGCTTTCTTT
.	.	TRBJ2-3	TRBV6-5	CASSYQMFSSTDTQYF	TGTGCCAGCAGTTATCAGATGTTCTCTAGCACAGATACGCAGTATTTT